The 19 T cell receptor beta chains listed next were all sequenced from one sample in a study of blood T cells in healthy people across ages. The authors ran a second PCR of 7 to 11 cycles using a sample-barcoded 5' primer and a J-beta primer mix. MiXCR, run by TCRdb on the 5' RACE reads, gives a single entry per CDR3 protein. The sample lists hundreds of thousands of distinct CDR3 sequences; under 45% were seen once. Material: blood. These receptors came from a man in his 60s in good health.

This chain connects TRBV27 to TRBJ1-1; D possibly corresponds to TRBD1 (5 bases). The CDR3 loop spans 15 amino acids. Trimming took 0 bases from V and 4 from J, leaving 12 bases between them. Germline lookup yields CDR1 MNHEY and CDR2 SMNVEV (reference sequence). In DNA, the CDR3 is TGTGCCAGCAGTTTATCGAGTGGCAGGGCCACTGAAGCTTTCTTT. As protein: CASSLSSGRATEAFF.

V gene TRBV7-2 combines with J gene TRBJ1-2; D may be TRBD1 (5 bases). Germline lookup yields CDR1 SGHTA and CDR2 FQGNSA. V was cut by 4 bases and J by 5 bases, with 23 bases left in between. The CDR3 covers 17 residues. In DNA, the CDR3 is TGTGCCAGCAGCTATAGCCCCGTCTCCCCCGGGGCTTATGGCTACACCTTC. It encodes CASSYSPVSPGAYGYTF. Based on the CDR3 plus reference TRBV7-2 and TRBJ1-2, the full variable domain is GAGVSQSPSNKVTEKGKDVELRCDPISGHTALYWYRQSLGQGLEFLIYFQGNSAPDKSGLPSDRFSAERTGGSVSTLTIQRTQQEDSAVYLCASSYSPVSPGAYGYTFGSGTRLTVV.

The J gene is TRBJ2-5, the V gene TRBV30; weak D call: TRBD2 (5 bases). Germline V lookup: CDR1 GTSNPN, CDR2 SVGIG (reference sequence). V lost 3 bases and J lost 1, with 12 bases in between. The CDR3 extends over 14 amino acids. The CDR3 reads CAWRSSGPQETQYF. DNA for the CDR3: TGTGCCTGGAGGTCCAGCGGACCCCAAGAGACCCAGTACTTC.

Comments on this clonotype: A much larger clone differs by one base, so this may be a read error. The chain combines TRBV4-3 with TRBJ1-2; D is possibly TRBD1 (5 bases). The CDR3 consists of 15 residues. CDR1 LGHNA and CDR2 YSLEER come from the germline V gene. This chain's CDR3 is CAGSQDYRGVRGYTF. The CDR3 region has the DNA TGCGCCGGCAGCCAAGATTATAGAGGGGTGAGGGGCTACACCTTC.

The rearrangement uses TRBV6-2 or TRBV6-3 and TRBJ2-3; TRBD2 might be the D (6 bases). The CDR3 has 15 residues. The germline V and J ends were trimmed by 5 bases and 3 bases, with 15 bases remaining between them. Germline CDR1 is MNHEY and CDR2 is SVGEGT. CDR3 bases: TGTGCCAGCAGTCCTCGACTAGTAGGAACAGATACGCAGTATTTT. Its protein product is CASSPRLVGTDTQYF.

The V call is TRBV9, the J call TRBJ1-1; the D gene is possibly TRBD1 (5 bases). V shed 0 bases and J shed 1 base, with 7 bases lying between them. The germline gives CDR1 SGDLS, CDR2 YYNGEE. The CDR3 consists of 14 residues. The CDR3 reads CASSVAGQNTEAFF. The CDR3 DNA reads as TGTGCCAGCAGCGTAGCCGGACAGAACACTGAAGCTTTCTTT.

V and J are TRBV29-1 and TRBJ2-7; D is possibly TRBD2 (7 bases). This CDR3 has 11 amino acids. V lost 6 bases and J 10 bases, leaving 16 bases between the germline ends. The germline CDR1 and CDR2 sequences are SQVTM and ANQGSEA. CDR3 protein: CSVPEGGKQYF. The CDR3 nucleotides read TGCAGCGTCCCCGAGGGGGGGAAACAGTACTTC.

The chain recombines TRBV12-3 or TRBV12-4 with TRBJ2-1; 8 positions match TRBD1. This CDR3 contains 15 residues. The J segment lost 8 bases and the V segment lost 4 bases, leaving 10 bases of the junction unmatched. CDR3 bases: TGTGCCAGCAGTTCCCTGGGACAGGCGGCCGATGAGCAGTTCTTC. Translating it yields CASSSLGQAADEQFF.

This clonotype was counted only a few times. This chain uses TRBV20-1 with TRBJ1-4, with 7 positions matching TRBD1. The CDR3 covers 12 residues. V was pared by 6 bases and J by 4 bases, with 2 bases of the junction left unmatched. Germline V gene lookup returns CDR1 DFQATT and CDR2 SNEGSKA (reference sequence). This CDR3 is CSAGGLNEKLFF. The CDR3 DNA is TGCAGTGCAGGGGGCCTTAATGAAAAACTGTTTTTT.

This clonotype appeared a few times. This chain connects TRBV5-1 to TRBJ2-7; 7 bases fit TRBD1. The CDR3 has 16 amino acids. Trimming at V came to 0 bases and at J to 6 bases, leaving 12 bases not matched to a gene. CDR1 and CDR2 (germline): SGHRS, YFSETQ. The CDR3 is CASSLGGTELRGEQYF. The CDR3 DNA reads TGCGCCAGCAGCTTGGGGGGGACAGAACTCCGCGGCGAGCAGTACTTC.

J is TRBJ1-2 and V is TRBV29-1; D remains ambiguous. CDR1 SQVTM and CDR2 ANQGSEA come from the germline V gene. CDR3 size: 13 residues. Trimming removed 7 bases from V and 4 bases from J, with 16 bases in between. The CDR3 sequence: CSDRGRGFYGYTF. CDR3 in DNA: TGCAGCGACAGAGGCCGGGGATTCTATGGCTACACCTTC.

The CDR3 sequence is CASSLPSTSGGTDTQYF. The DNA for the CDR3 is TGCGCCAGCAGCTTGCCCAGTACTAGCGGGGGCACAGATACGCAGTATTTT. The V call is TRBV5-1, the J call TRBJ2-3; the match to TRBD2 covers 10 bases. The CDR3 has 17 amino acids. The junction had 6 bases not matched to a gene; V was cut back by 1 base and J by 1 base. CDR1 is SGHRS and CDR2 is YFSETQ in the germline V gene.

CDR3 in DNA: TGTGCCAGCAGTGAGGGGGCAGGGATCGGCACTGAAGCTTTCTTT. As protein: CASSEGAGIGTEAFF. This rearrangement joins TRBV6-1 to TRBJ1-1, with D perhaps TRBD1 (6 bases). CDR1 is MNHNS, CDR2 SASEGT, per germline. With 3 bases removed from V and 4 bases from J, the gap between germline ends came to 15 bases. The CDR3 length is 15 residues.

To note about this clonotype: With a much larger clone just one base away, this may be a read error. The V gene is TRBV28, the J gene TRBJ2-7; 7 positions match TRBD1. The V gene end was trimmed by 8 bases and the J gene end by 3 bases; junction bases not matched to a gene: 13. The CDR3 sequence is 15 residues long. CDR1 is MDHEN, CDR2 SYDVKM, per germline. The DNA for the CDR3 is TGTGCCAGCGGTTCATCCGGGACAGTTGGCTACGAGCAGTACTTC. Its protein product is CASGSSGTVGYEQYF.

Of note for this clonotype: The junction shows a germline mismatch at one end, possibly a read error. This rearrangement joins TRBV20-1 to TRBJ1-2, with D possibly TRBD1 on 5 matching bases. Per germline, CDR1 DFQATT and CDR2 SNEGSKA (reference sequence). The CDR3 is 13 amino acids. CDR3 bases: TGCAGTGCTAGAGCCGGGACGAACTATGGCCACACCTTC. This gives the protein CSARAGTNYGHTF.

The chain is built from TRBV2 and TRBJ1-2, with no clear D. CDR1 SNHLY and CDR2 FYNNEI come from the germline V gene. Trimming stripped 2 bases from V and 3 bases from J, with 13 bases between. This CDR3 comprises 15 residues. Written as DNA, the CDR3 is TGTGCCAGCAGTGAACGGCCAGGCGGCGACTATGGCTACACCTTC. Protein product: CASSERPGGDYGYTF.

The sample holds a few counts of this clonotype. This chain joins TRBV11-2 and TRBJ1-4; 10 nucleotides agree with TRBD1. From germline, CDR1 is SGHAT and CDR2 FQNNGV. The CDR3 sequence is 15 residues long. Trimming cost V 4 bases and J 6 bases; bases outside gene matches: 5. DNA for the CDR3: TGTGCCAGCAGCTCTACCGGGACAGGGGATGAAAAACTGTTTTTT. It translates to CASSSTGTGDEKLFF.

The chain combines TRBV4-3 with TRBJ2-6, with no clear D. The CDR3 runs 17 residues. Deletions cut 2 bases from V and 0 bases from J, with 11 bases between. Germline V gene lookup returns CDR1 LGHNA and CDR2 YSLEER. The CDR3 DNA follows: TGCGCCAGCAGCCAAACCGGGTCCCACTCTGGGGCCAACGTCCTGACTTTC. Its protein is CASSQTGSHSGANVLTF.

This clonotype was seen only a few times. The gene calls are TRBV7-2 and TRBJ2-5, with TRBD2 matching over 15 bases. Per germline, CDR1 SGHTA and CDR2 FQGNSA. The ends lost 4 bases at V and 1 base at J; junction bases unmatched: 7. This CDR3 has 18 residues. CDR3 DNA: TGTGCCAGCAGCTACTGGACTAGCGGGGGGGCCCCCCAAGAGACCCAGTACTTC. Translating it yields CASSYWTSGGAPQETQYF.